This T cell receptor (beta chain) was captured in a study of cytomegalovirus exposure and HLA in healthy donors (dated by TCRdb to about 2017). Regarding the study in general: According to an earlier analysis of 587 of the donors, 150 million to 200 million T cells yielded 90 million to 140 million unique TCR beta sequences and around 300 Gb of sequence data. The study combined high-throughput TCR immunosequencing, statistical association of individual TCRs with disease status, and machine learning to predict cytomegalovirus infection status. The aim of the study was to test whether cataloging public T cell receptors could identify signatures of past pathogen exposure. In addition to the first cohort of 666 subjects, a separate validation cohort of some 120 different subjects was used. Every repertoire in the discovery cohort had been generated on one and the same sequencing platform. To decide whether each TCR beta V gene segment behaved as functional or pseudogenic, an earlier analysis of over 500 of the donors relied on high-throughput TCR beta sequencing. Among 398 genotyped donors of the cohort, an average of approximately 250,000 unique TCR beta nucleotide sequences were sequenced per donor, around 20% of them non-productive. The study used immunosequencing to profile the T cell repertoires of several hundred subjects and linked those repertoires to cytomegalovirus serostatus. In the later analysis, no new phenotypic data were used to find candidate immune exposures; instead, reliance was placed on TCR beta sequences and their occurrence across donors. Genome-wide SNP genotypes for about three fifths of the 666 donors were used in a later genetic analysis, which treated that subset as a discovery cohort. The number of typed donors differed by locus: 629-630 for A, B, C, DRB1 and DQB1; about 520 for DQA1; about 600 for DPA1; and 450 to 480 for DPB1. The genetic ancestry cluster associated with self-reported Caucasian donors included about four fifths of the 398 genotyped donors. Approximately 300 gigabases of sequencing data and around 80 million unique TCR sequences made up an early release that covered several hundred HLA-typed donors. HLA typing included class I and class II loci at four-digit resolution. Because of strong linkage in the cohort, roughly 5 DR-DQ haplotypes were treated as single units for association and clustering. In a later analysis, previously published TCR beta repertoires from some 640 donors were re-analyzed and high-resolution HLA genotyping was added so that TCR occurrence patterns could be studied. Donor age, sex, ethnicity and CMV serostatus were compiled together with the repertoire data.

Libraries were built with the immunoSEQ multiplex PCR assay. For the multiplex PCR, a mixture combining 60 forward primers for TCR Vbeta segments and 13 reverse primers for TCR Jbeta segments was used. The CDR3 region of rearranged TCR beta genes was amplified from genomic DNA by a multiplex PCR assay. The Illumina HiSeq System was used to sequence the amplified TCR beta libraries as 87-base-pair reads. Turning to the authors' computational methods: A later analysis counted approximately 84 million unique TCR beta chains across the 666 repertoires, and roughly 10 million of these chains were shared by at least two donors. Raw reads were error-corrected and collapsed into unique sequences with a nearest-neighbor algorithm that merged closely related sequences to remove PCR and sequencing errors. To assign V, D and J gene segments, CDR3 sequences were aligned to IMGT reference sequences. For a sequence to be retained, at least a six-nucleotide match to both a V gene segment and a J gene segment was required. Rearrangements were called productive when the CDR3 lacked stop codons and stayed in frame with V and J; all others were non-productive. Following IMGT convention, CDR3 was defined as the stretch from the second conserved V-encoded cysteine to the conserved J-encoded phenylalanine. In an earlier analysis of roughly 610 of the donors, sequences lacking an unambiguous match to a single V gene segment were excluded. An earlier analysis of a few hundred of the donors called V segments functional above 56.7% productive rearrangements and segregating when the between-donor standard deviation exceeded 5%. To diagnose cytomegalovirus status from the catalog of TCR beta chain sequences, a statistical classification framework was built. In a later analysis, V and J genes were assigned by comparing TCR nucleotide sequences against IMGT/GENE-DB human TR gene sequences. The TCRdist pipeline was used in a later analysis to assign CDR3 sequences and most-parsimonious VDJ recombination scenarios. A later analysis defined each TCR beta chain by its CDR3 amino acid sequence plus V-gene family, and excluded reads lacking a unique V-gene family. In a later analysis, 550 to 650 highly shared, low-generation-probability nucleotide sequences were removed to address suspected cross-contamination and a sequencing artifact. A later analysis calculated a clonal expansion index for each public chain from normalized within-repertoire ranks of inferred template counts. Generation probabilities in a later analysis came from a VDJ recombination model fitted to out-of-frame rearrangements, and those results were checked against IGoR. A later analysis scored TCR-TCR, TCR-HLA and TCR-CMV co-occurrence with hypergeometric tests, applying a repertoire-size bias correction to TCR pairs. To estimate false discovery rates, a later analysis permuted the HLA or CMV assignments 20 times. In a later analysis, co-occurring TCRs were grouped with DBSCAN, and TCRdist sequence similarity was added when clustering was performed within HLA-allele-positive subsets. Repertoires with fewer than 30,000 or more than 120,000 public chains were left out of co-occurrence clustering, as were four to six repertoires with anomalous nucleotide sharing. As stored in TCRdb, this immuneACCESS dataset retains in-frame rearrangements with V and J assigned. A fraction of the clones does not appear; measured against another copy, unresolved V genes explain less than half of the discrepancy, and the remainder lacks a known reason. The D gene and trimming were derived from the DNA, and the V and J assignments and clone size from that table. This sample comprises around 200,000 clones, roughly 87% of them detected only once. The ten biggest clones cover about 1.6% of the sample.

The cohort consisted of hundreds of healthy bone marrow donors. Cohort members were all nominally healthy when sampled, although unrecorded immune exposures were likely present. The donor was CMV seronegative and belonged to the group of several hundred seronegative cohort members. Each donor provided a peripheral blood sample, and peripheral blood mononuclear cells were used for TCR beta sequencing. Genomic DNA was extracted from the blood cell samples with the Qiagen DNeasy Blood Extraction Kit. This clone showed up just a few times. The antigen it recognizes is unknown. Within one base of it there is no much larger clone, and no base qualities were kept. Points the paper makes about the study in general: A further reported finding was that TCR beta sequences accurately predicted the HLA-A and HLA-B alleles for most subjects in the first cohort. According to a later analysis, most CMV-associated TCR beta chains appeared to be HLA-restricted, and the HLA associations seemed to be driven largely by CMV exposure. In a later analysis, HLA-associated TCR beta chains were found to be more clonally expanded and to have lower generation probabilities than equally common non-associated chains. In a later analysis, the rate of TCR association differed among HLA loci, with DRB1 alleles having the most associated TCRs and HLA-C alleles having the fewest. A later genetic analysis associated a missense DCLRE1C variant with V-gene and J-gene trimming of TCR beta chains, and an independent cohort replicated the association. Correlated functional status among segregating V segments might reflect linkage disequilibrium, but an unknown experimental factor could not be ruled out. Sequencing depth was assumed to be roughly uniform across donors in the presence/absence analyses, though that assumption may not hold. While some public TCRs were present in many individuals, most TCR sequences turned up only very rarely across donors. In a later analysis, 16,951 TCR beta sequences were associated with specific HLA alleles at a false discovery rate of 0.05. In an earlier analysis of some 500 of the donors, most TCR beta V segments appeared in productive rearrangements about 87% or about 30% of the time, broadly matching IMGT annotations. According to a later genetic analysis, donors in an Asian-associated ancestry cluster had fewer N-insertions in productive TCRs than the approximately 650-donor mean. A cluster of highly shared sequence variants was judged likely to represent a technical artifact of the sequencing pipeline. Because some donors lacked HLA typing at each locus, the association tests relied only on the typed subset. Immune exposure information for the cohort was limited to CMV serostatus. In a later analysis, several top co-occurrence clusters were reported to appear linked to parvovirus B19, influenza, CMV and Epstein-Barr virus. The earlier analysis of fewer than 750 of the donors excluded some 16 rarely observed V segments, including chromosome 9 orphons, because counts were too low. In the study, about 150 TCR beta chains were listed as associated with cytomegalovirus. Some IMGT-functional V segments, including TRBV6-2 and TRBV6-3, could not be distinguished by the 87-base-pair reads and were therefore excluded. The cohort was sequenced for TCR beta chains only, and without alpha or paired-chain data the features that could be detected were limited. According to the authors, the approach could potentially be generalized to other disease states and immunological phenotypes. In vitro tests confirmed that a few of the cytomegalovirus-associated TCR beta chains recognize cytomegalovirus antigens. The classifier was reported to diagnose cytomegalovirus status with high specificity and sensitivity in both the original cohort and the validation cohort. When HLA alleles, especially DR and DQ, strongly co-occurred, attributing TCR associations to individual alleles was difficult.

V sheds 2 bases and J sheds 15 bases, leaving 23 bases between their ends. From the germline V gene (reference sequence), CDR1 is GTSNPN and CDR2 is SVGIG. The cysteine opens and the phenylalanine closes a CDR3 of 14 amino acids. Solely the CDR3 DNA is kept, with 42 bases framed from the first base. The chain was built from TRBV30 and TRBJ2-1; TRBD2 is a possible D gene, resting on 5 matching bases. Sequenced input: PBMCs. This clonotype originated in a man aged 45-60 years in good health and CMV-seronegative. The CDR3 in this case is CAWSTARGSPRGFF. The DNA sequence is TGTGCCTGGAGTACCGCCAGAGGGAGCCCTCGGGGGTTCTTC.